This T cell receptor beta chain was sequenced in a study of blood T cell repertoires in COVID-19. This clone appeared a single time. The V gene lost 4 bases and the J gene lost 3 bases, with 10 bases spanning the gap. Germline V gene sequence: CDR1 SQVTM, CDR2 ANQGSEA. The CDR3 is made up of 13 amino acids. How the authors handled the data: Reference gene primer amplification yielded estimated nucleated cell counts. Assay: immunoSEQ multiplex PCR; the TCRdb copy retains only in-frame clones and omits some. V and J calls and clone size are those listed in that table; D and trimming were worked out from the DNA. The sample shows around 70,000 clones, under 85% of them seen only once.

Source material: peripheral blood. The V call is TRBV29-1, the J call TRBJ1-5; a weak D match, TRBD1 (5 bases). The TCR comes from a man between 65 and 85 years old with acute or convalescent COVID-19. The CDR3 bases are TGCAGCGTTGCGACAGACTTCAATCAGCCCCAGCATTTT. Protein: CSVATDFNQPQHF.